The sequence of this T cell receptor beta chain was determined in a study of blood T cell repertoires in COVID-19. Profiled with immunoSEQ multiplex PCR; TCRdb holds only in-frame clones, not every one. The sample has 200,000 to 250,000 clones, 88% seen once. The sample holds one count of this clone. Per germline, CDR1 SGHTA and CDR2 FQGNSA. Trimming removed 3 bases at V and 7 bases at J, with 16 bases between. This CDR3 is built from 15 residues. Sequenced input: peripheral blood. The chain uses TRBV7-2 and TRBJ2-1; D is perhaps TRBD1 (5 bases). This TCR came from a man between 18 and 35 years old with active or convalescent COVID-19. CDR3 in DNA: TGTGCCAGCAGCTTCGGACAAACTATCGAGAATGAGCAGTTCTTC. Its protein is CASSFGQTIENEQFF.